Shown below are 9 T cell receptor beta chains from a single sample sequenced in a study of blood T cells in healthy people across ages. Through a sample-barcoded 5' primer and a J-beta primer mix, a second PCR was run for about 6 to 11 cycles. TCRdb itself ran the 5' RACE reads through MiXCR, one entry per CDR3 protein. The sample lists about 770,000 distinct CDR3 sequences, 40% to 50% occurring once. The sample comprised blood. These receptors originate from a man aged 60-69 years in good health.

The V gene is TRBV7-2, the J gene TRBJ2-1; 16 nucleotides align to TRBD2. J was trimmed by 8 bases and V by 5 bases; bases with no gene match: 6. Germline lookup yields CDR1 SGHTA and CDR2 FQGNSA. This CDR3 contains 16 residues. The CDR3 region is CASSRGLAGGRHEQFF. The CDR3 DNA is TGTGCCAGCAGCAGGGGACTAGCGGGGGGGAGGCATGAGCAGTTCTTC.

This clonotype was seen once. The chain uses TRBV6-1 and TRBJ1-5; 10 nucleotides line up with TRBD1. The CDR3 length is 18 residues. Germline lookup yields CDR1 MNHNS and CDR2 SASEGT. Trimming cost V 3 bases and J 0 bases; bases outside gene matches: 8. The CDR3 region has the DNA TGTGCCAGCAGTGACCGGGACAGGGGAGAATATAGCAATCAGCCCCAGCATTTT. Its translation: CASSDRDRGEYSNQPQHF.

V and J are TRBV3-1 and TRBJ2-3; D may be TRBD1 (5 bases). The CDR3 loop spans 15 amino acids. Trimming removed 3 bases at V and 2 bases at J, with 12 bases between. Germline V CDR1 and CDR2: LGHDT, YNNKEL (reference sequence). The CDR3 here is CASSQGRIATDTQYF. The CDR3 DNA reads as TGTGCCAGCAGCCAGGGGCGCATAGCCACAGATACGCAGTATTTT.

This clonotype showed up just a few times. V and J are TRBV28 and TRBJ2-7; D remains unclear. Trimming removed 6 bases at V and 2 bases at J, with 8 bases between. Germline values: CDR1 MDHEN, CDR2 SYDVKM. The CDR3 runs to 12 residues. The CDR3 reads CASSPYTYEQYF. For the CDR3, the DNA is TGTGCCAGCAGCCCCTATACCTACGAGCAGTACTTC.

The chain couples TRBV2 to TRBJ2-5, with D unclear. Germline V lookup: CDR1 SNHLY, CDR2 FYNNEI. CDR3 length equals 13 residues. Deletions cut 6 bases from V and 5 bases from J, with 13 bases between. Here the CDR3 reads CASSDQVDETQYF. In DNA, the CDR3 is TGTGCCAGCAGCGACCAGGTGGACGAGACCCAGTACTTC.

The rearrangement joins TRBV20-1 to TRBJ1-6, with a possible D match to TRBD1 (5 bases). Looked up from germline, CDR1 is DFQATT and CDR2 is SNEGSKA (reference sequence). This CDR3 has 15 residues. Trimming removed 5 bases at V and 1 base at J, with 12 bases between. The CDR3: CSAYSGASYNSPLHF. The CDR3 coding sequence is TGCAGTGCTTACTCTGGGGCATCCTATAATTCACCCCTCCACTTT.

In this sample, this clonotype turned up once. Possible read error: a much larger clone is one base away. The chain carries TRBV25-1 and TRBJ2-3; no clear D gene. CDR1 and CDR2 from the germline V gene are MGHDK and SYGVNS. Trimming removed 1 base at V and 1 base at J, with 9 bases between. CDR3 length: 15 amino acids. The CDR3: CASSELEPGTDTQYF. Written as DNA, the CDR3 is TGTGCCAGCAGTGAATTAGAACCTGGCACAGATACGCAGTATTTT. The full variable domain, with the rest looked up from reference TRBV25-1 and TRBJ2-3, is EADIYQTPRYLVIGTGKKITLECSQTMGHDKMYWYQQDPGMELHLIHYSYGVNSTEKGDLSSESTVSRIRTEHFPLTLESARPSHTSQYLCASSELEPGTDTQYFGPGTRLTVL.

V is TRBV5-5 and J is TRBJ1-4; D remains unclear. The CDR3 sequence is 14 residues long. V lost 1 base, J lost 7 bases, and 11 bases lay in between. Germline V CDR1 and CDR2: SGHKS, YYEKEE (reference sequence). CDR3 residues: CASSLSYGGEKLFF. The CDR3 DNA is TGTGCCAGCAGCTTGTCATACGGTGGTGAAAAACTGTTTTTT.

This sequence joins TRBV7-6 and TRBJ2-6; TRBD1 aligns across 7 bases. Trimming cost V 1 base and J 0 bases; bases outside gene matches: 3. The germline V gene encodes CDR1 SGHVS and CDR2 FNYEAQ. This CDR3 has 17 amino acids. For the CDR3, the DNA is TGTGCCAGCAGCTTAGAGGGGACAGTCTCTGGGGCCAACGTCCTGACTTTC. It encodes CASSLEGTVSGANVLTF.